A selection of T cell receptor beta chains follows, all from one sample in a study of shared clonotypes between healthy human individuals. Method: immunoSEQ multiplex PCR; TCRdb's copy keeps in-frame clones and lacks some. The repertoire holds millions of clones, with approximately 95% as singletons. Sequencing was done on a sample of naive CD4+ T cells from PBMCs. Receptors were obtained from a young man in good health. Some clones in this sample may be carry-over from other donors' samples. Both conserved end residues are part of each CDR3. The D gene is left open where the match is weak.

length: 12; D: -; J: TRBJ1-1; V: TRBV2; CDR3: CASRDVNTEAFF; DNA: TGTGCCAGCAGGGACGTGAACACTGAAGCTTTCTTT
length: 16; D: -; J: TRBJ2-7; V: TRBV7-9; CDR3: CASSSARLPITYEQYF; DNA: TGTGCCAGCAGCTCGGCGCGACTCCCCATTACGTACGAGCAGTACTTC
length: 16; D: -; J: TRBJ1-6; V: TRBV25-1; CDR3: CASSARNGGGNSPLHF; DNA: TGTGCCAGCAGTGCCCGCAACGGGGGCGGTAATTCACCCCTCCACTTT
length: 14; D: -; J: TRBJ2-6; V: TRBV10-3; CDR3: CAISESSGANVLTF; DNA: TGTGCCATCAGTGAGTCGTCTGGGGCCAACGTCCTGACTTTC
length: 14; D: -; J: TRBJ1-1; V: TRBV5-1; CDR3: CASSLVRGTTEAFF; DNA: TGCGCCAGCAGCTTGGTCCGGGGAACCACTGAAGCTTTCTTT
length: 18; D: -; J: TRBJ2-1; V: TRBV5-4; CDR3: CASSLAKLRRTWGNEQFF; DNA: TGTGCCAGCAGCTTGGCCAAGTTGCGTAGGACCTGGGGCAATGAGCAGTTCTTC
length: 13; D: -; J: TRBJ1-1; V: TRBV6-1; CDR3: CASSEAPSTEAFF; DNA: TGTGCCAGCAGTGAAGCCCCAAGCACGGAAGCTTTCTTT
length: 14; D: -; J: TRBJ2-3; V: TRBV7-3; CDR3: CASSFGGLTDTQYF; DNA: TGTGCCAGCAGCTTTGGGGGCCTAACAGATACGCAGTATTTT
length: 13; D: -; J: TRBJ1-2; V: TRBV6-1; CDR3: CVLEATGQGGYTF; DNA: TGTGTCCTCGAGGCGACCGGCCAGGGTGGCTACACCTTC
length: 16; D: TRBD2; J: TRBJ2-3; V: TRBV9; CDR3: CASSVGTSGYTDTQYF; DNA: TGTGCCAGCAGCGTCGGGACTAGCGGGTACACAGATACGCAGTATTTT
length: 14; D: -; J: TRBJ2-5; V: TRBV7-9; CDR3: CASSFFAGQETQYF; DNA: TGTGCCAGCAGCTTTTTCGCAGGACAAGAGACCCAGTACTTC
length: 17; D: -; J: TRBJ1-4; V: TRBV27; CDR3: CASSLTLTRRDGEKLFF; DNA: TGTGCCAGCAGTTTAACCCTTACCCGCCGGGACGGGGAAAAACTGTTTTTT
length: 15; D: -; J: TRBJ2-5; V: TRBV28; CDR3: CASSRTDWNQETQYF; DNA: TGTGCCAGCAGCCGTACCGACTGGAATCAAGAGACCCAGTACTTC
length: 14; D: TRBD2; J: TRBJ2-1; V: TRBV5-4; CDR3: CASSLGLAGGEQFF; DNA: TGTGCCAGCAGCTTGGGACTAGCGGGAGGAGAGCAGTTCTTC
length: 12; D: TRBD2; J: TRBJ2-4; V: TRBV28; CDR3: CASRGEGNIQYF; DNA: TGTGCCAGCAGGGGGGAGGGGAACATTCAGTACTTC